The rows below give T cell receptor beta chains drawn from one sample of a study of cytomegalovirus exposure and HLA in healthy donors. Sequencing used immunoSEQ multiplex PCR; TCRdb keeps in-frame clones, though not all of them. In the table there are approximately 300,000 clones, more than 80% of which are singletons. The specimen was PBMCs. The receptors shown here come from a woman younger than 35 in good health and CMV-seronegative. The CDR3 runs from the conserved cysteine through the conserved F or W. The order of the fields is J gene, D gene, V gene, clone size, CDR3 DNA, CDR3 protein. A D gene is named only where the DNA matches it firmly. The size field is filled for only some rows; it gives once, few, many or a size class.

J: TRBJ1-1; D: NA; V: TRBV6-5; size: NA; DNA: TGTGCCAGCAGTTACTTGGGCAGAAAAACGAACACTGAAGCTTTCTTT; CDR3: CASSYLGRKTNTEAFF
J: TRBJ2-2; D: NA; V: TRBV5-1; size: NA; DNA: TGCGCCAGCAGCTGGGGACAAATGAACACCGGGGAGCTGTTTTTT; CDR3: CASSWGQMNTGELFF
J: TRBJ2-2; D: TRBD2; V: TRBV2; size: once; DNA: TGTGCCAGCAGGACTAGCGGGAGCCCCGGGGAGCTGTTTTTT; CDR3: CASRTSGSPGELFF
J: TRBJ2-7; D: TRBD2; V: TRBV28; size: NA; DNA: TGTGCCAGCAGTAGATTAGCGGGAGCTTTCTACGAGCAGTACTTC; CDR3: CASSRLAGAFYEQYF
J: TRBJ1-2; D: NA; V: TRBV10-3; size: NA; DNA: TGTGCCATCAGTGCAAATGTAGTCAGGGGTAGTGGCTACACCTTC; CDR3: CAISANVVRGSGYTF
J: TRBJ2-2; D: TRBD2; V: TRBV5-4; size: NA; DNA: TGTGCCAGCAGCTTGGCGGGAGGTGTCACCGGGGAGCTGTTTTTT; CDR3: CASSLAGGVTGELFF
J: TRBJ1-2; D: NA; V: TRBV7-2; size: NA; DNA: TGTGCCACTCTCCGGGTGGACTATGGCTACACCTTC; CDR3: CATLRVDYGYTF
J: TRBJ2-1; D: TRBD2; V: TRBV27; size: NA; DNA: TGTGCCAGCAGGGGCCTGGGAGCGGGAGGTCTCAATGAGCAGTTCTTC; CDR3: CASRGLGAGGLNEQFF
J: TRBJ2-1; D: NA; V: TRBV2; size: NA; DNA: TGTGCCAGCAGTGAAGGGTTAGTAGCGGCGGAGCAGTTCTTC; CDR3: CASSEGLVAAEQFF
J: TRBJ2-7; D: TRBD2; V: TRBV27; size: NA; DNA: TGTGCCAGCAGTTTATCTCTAGCGGGAGGGCCTGGGGAGCAGTACTTC; CDR3: CASSLSLAGGPGEQYF
J: TRBJ2-2; D: NA; V: TRBV6-4; size: NA; DNA: TGTGCCAGCAGTCGTGTTGCGGGGGCGAATCGTCCCGGGGAGCTGTTTTTT; CDR3: CASSRVAGANRPGELFF
J: TRBJ1-1; D: NA; V: TRBV5-1; size: NA; DNA: TGCGCCAGCAGCTTGGCCGTTGGGCGGGGGAAGGGCACTGAAGCTTTCTTT; CDR3: CASSLAVGRGKGTEAFF
J: TRBJ2-2; D: TRBD2; V: TRBV27; size: NA; DNA: TGTGCCAGCAGCTCTCCTAGCGGGAACACCGGGGAGCTGTTTTTT; CDR3: CASSSPSGNTGELFF
J: TRBJ2-1; D: TRBD2; V: TRBV9; size: NA; DNA: TGTGCCAGCAGCGGGGGACTAGCGGAATACAATGAGCAGTTCTTC; CDR3: CASSGGLAEYNEQFF
J: TRBJ2-3; D: NA; V: TRBV4-1; size: NA; DNA: TGCGCCAGCAGCCACATCAAAGATACGCAGTATTTT; CDR3: CASSHIKDTQYF
J: TRBJ1-1; D: TRBD1; V: TRBV9; size: once; DNA: TGTGCCAGCAGCGTATCGGGACAGGGGGCCGACACTGAAGCTTTCTTT; CDR3: CASSVSGQGADTEAFF
J: TRBJ2-2; D: TRBD2; V: TRBV4-3; size: NA; DNA: TGCGCCAGCAGCCCCTCCGCCCGACTAGCCCCAGCCTACACCGGGGAGCTGTTTTTT; CDR3: CASSPSARLAPAYTGELFF
J: TRBJ2-1; D: TRBD2; V: TRBV2; size: NA; DNA: TGTGCCAGCAGGACTAGCGGGTCCCACTCCTACAATGAGCAGTTCTTC; CDR3: CASRTSGSHSYNEQFF
J: TRBJ1-1; D: NA; V: TRBV5-4; size: NA; DNA: TGTGCCAGCAGCCGACAGGAGAACACTGAAGCTTTCTTT; CDR3: CASSRQENTEAFF
J: TRBJ1-2; D: NA; V: TRBV4-3; size: NA; DNA: TGCGCCAGCAGCCAAGACGGGGGTGGCTATGGCTACACCTTC; CDR3: CASSQDGGGYGYTF
J: TRBJ2-7; D: TRBD1; V: TRBV7-8; size: NA; DNA: TGTGCCAGCAGCTTGGGAGGGGGACAGGGAGCCTACGAGCAGTACTTC; CDR3: CASSLGGGQGAYEQYF
J: TRBJ2-6; D: TRBD1; V: TRBV7-6; size: NA; DNA: TGTGCCAGCAGCTTAGCTCTGGACAGGAGGATACCTGGGGCCAACGTCCTGACTTTC; CDR3: CASSLALDRRIPGANVLTF
J: TRBJ2-5; D: NA; V: TRBV5-1; size: NA; DNA: TGCGCCAGCAGCTACCCCCCGGGGAACCTAAGAGACCAGTACTTC; CDR3: CASSYPPGNLRDQYF
J: TRBJ1-1; D: NA; V: TRBV4-1; size: NA; DNA: TGCGCCAGCAGCCACTTTTATAGGAGCCACGCTGAAGCTTTCTTT; CDR3: CASSHFYRSHAEAFF
J: TRBJ1-3; D: NA; V: TRBV29-1; size: NA; DNA: TGCAGCGCCTGCTACGGGGACTCTGGAAACACCATATATTTT; CDR3: CSACYGDSGNTIYF
J: TRBJ2-7; D: NA; V: TRBV19; size: NA; DNA: TGTGCCAGTAGGGAGTCGGGGGTCCACGAGCAGTACTTC; CDR3: CASRESGVHEQYF
J: TRBJ2-7; D: TRBD1; V: TRBV2; size: NA; DNA: TGTGCCAGCAGTCCACCGGGACAGGGGGCGGGGGAGCAGTACTTC; CDR3: CASSPPGQGAGEQYF
J: TRBJ1-2; D: TRBD1; V: TRBV18; size: NA; DNA: TGTGCCAGCTCACCGGACAGGAGTCATGGCTACACCTTC; CDR3: CASSPDRSHGYTF
J: TRBJ1-2; D: TRBD1; V: TRBV27; size: NA; DNA: TGTGCCAGCAGTTTCCGGCAGGGGGTTAACTATGGCTACACCTTC; CDR3: CASSFRQGVNYGYTF
J: TRBJ1-2; D: NA; V: TRBV28; size: NA; DNA: TGTGCCAGCAGTTTATCCTCGCGGGGCTATGGCTACACCTTC; CDR3: CASSLSSRGYGYTF
J: TRBJ2-3; D: NA; V: TRBV28; size: NA; DNA: TGTGCCAGCAGTCTACAGGGGGGGAGGGATACGCAGTATTTT; CDR3: CASSLQGGRDTQYF
J: TRBJ2-7; D: TRBD1; V: TRBV27; size: NA; DNA: TGTGCCAGCAGGGCGCCGGGACAGACAGCCTACGAGCAGTACTTC; CDR3: CASRAPGQTAYEQYF
J: TRBJ1-2; D: TRBD1; V: TRBV5-1; size: NA; DNA: TGCGCCAGCAGCTTGTTGGGGACAGCTCATGGCTACACCTTC; CDR3: CASSLLGTAHGYTF
J: TRBJ2-7; D: NA; V: TRBV11-2; size: NA; DNA: TGTGCCAGCACCTCAGCGGCCTACGAGCAGTACTTC; CDR3: CASTSAAYEQYF
J: TRBJ2-5; D: TRBD1; V: TRBV7-9; size: once; DNA: TGTGCCAGCAGCAAAATCGGACAGGGGATGGGAGAGACCCAGTACTTC; CDR3: CASSKIGQGMGETQYF
J: TRBJ2-7; D: TRBD1; V: TRBV11-2; size: few; DNA: TGTGCCAGCAGCTTACGCCCGGGACAGAGGATCGAGCAGTACTTC; CDR3: CASSLRPGQRIEQYF
J: TRBJ2-1; D: NA; V: TRBV4-3; size: NA; DNA: TGCGCCAGCAGCCAAGATACCGGGACTTACAATGAGCAGTTCTTC; CDR3: CASSQDTGTYNEQFF
J: TRBJ1-1; D: NA; V: TRBV29-1; size: NA; DNA: TGCAGCGTTGAGGTTACAGGGTCCACTGAAGCTTTCTTT; CDR3: CSVEVTGSTEAFF
J: TRBJ1-5; D: NA; V: TRBV29-1; size: NA; DNA: TGCAGCGTTGTAATGTTAGGGGAAGGGGACAATCAGCCCCAGCATTTT; CDR3: CSVVMLGEGDNQPQHF
J: TRBJ2-7; D: TRBD2; V: TRBV7-2; size: NA; DNA: TGTGCCAGCAGCTTAGGGGCTAGCGGACGAACCTACGAGCAGTACTTC; CDR3: CASSLGASGRTYEQYF
J: TRBJ2-1; D: TRBD2; V: TRBV28; size: NA; DNA: TGTGCCAGCACCGGACTAGTGAGGAATGAGCAGTTCTTC; CDR3: CASTGLVRNEQFF
J: TRBJ2-7; D: NA; V: TRBV15; size: NA; DNA: TGTGCCACCTCCCCGGGGGGCATCGGAAACGAGCAGTACTTC; CDR3: CATSPGGIGNEQYF
J: TRBJ1-1; D: NA; V: TRBV7-2; size: NA; DNA: TGTGCCAGCGGGGCCCTACTGAACACTGAAGCTTTCTTT; CDR3: CASGALLNTEAFF
J: TRBJ2-1; D: NA; V: TRBV18; size: NA; DNA: TGTGCCAGCTCACCACTGTCAGGGTTCCCCCTCAATGAGCAGTTCTTC; CDR3: CASSPLSGFPLNEQFF
J: TRBJ2-3; D: TRBD2; V: TRBV7-9; size: NA; DNA: TGTGCCAGCAGCTTAGGTCTAGCGGGAATGGCAGATACGCAGTATTTT; CDR3: CASSLGLAGMADTQYF
J: TRBJ1-1; D: NA; V: TRBV2; size: NA; DNA: TGTGCCAGCAGAGAAGGGTGGCGGGGGGGCGCGGATCCTGAAGCTTTCTTT; CDR3: CASREGWRGGADPEAFF
J: TRBJ1-5; D: TRBD1; V: TRBV27; size: NA; DNA: TGTGCCAGCAGGGGACAGAGCCTTAGCAATCAGCCCCAGCATTTT; CDR3: CASRGQSLSNQPQHF